These T cell receptor beta chains were read from a single sample in a study of T cell clonotyping in hematopoietic cell transplantation. Sequenced by immunoSEQ multiplex PCR; TCRdb stores in-frame clones only, minus some. The sample carries about 4,600 clones, 77% recorded once. Sequencing used peripheral blood mononuclear cells, obtained 100 days after allogeneic stem cell transplant. These receptors all come from a female patient aged 50-59 years who had an allogeneic stem cell transplant from an unrelated donor, so the T cells may come from the graft donor. Some clones in this sample may be carry-over from other donors' samples. CDR3s include the opening cysteine and the closing phenylalanine or tryptophan. A D gene is named only where the DNA matches it firmly. Clone size is not always given. Where it is, it says once, few, many or a class for expanded clones.

14 | . | TRBD1 | TRBJ1-1 | TRBV19 | CASRPGTGLDEAFF | TGTGCCAGTAGACCTGGGACAGGGCTGGATGAAGCTTTCTTT
12 | . | . | TRBJ2-7 | TRBV7-2 | CASSLEPPEQYF | TGTGCCAGCAGCTTAGAACCCCCCGAGCAGTACTTC
14 | . | TRBD1 | TRBJ2-1 | TRBV9 | CASSLGDSYNEQFF | TGTGCCAGCAGCCTCGGGGACAGCTACAATGAGCAGTTCTTC
15 | few | . | TRBJ1-6 | TRBV13 | CASSLVGERPSPLHF | TGTGCCAGCAGCTTAGTTGGAGAACGTCCTTCACCCCTCCACTTT
17 | . | TRBD2 | TRBJ2-1 | TRBV30 | CAWSGASGGLSYNEQFF | TGTGCCTGGAGTGGGGCTAGCGGGGGCCTTTCCTACAATGAGCAGTTCTTC
13 | . | . | TRBJ2-7 | TRBV29-1 | CSVEGSHSYEQYF | TGCAGCGTTGAGGGCAGCCACTCCTACGAGCAGTACTTC
13 | . | . | TRBJ2-2 | TRBV28 | CASSLRNGGELFF | TGTGCCAGCAGTTTGCGGAACGGCGGGGAGCTGTTTTTT
16 | few | TRBD1 | TRBJ1-5 | TRBV11-1 | CASSLAGQSLNQPQHF | TGTGCCAGCAGCTTAGCGGGACAGTCACTCAATCAGCCCCAGCATTTT
15 | . | TRBD1 | TRBJ2-1 | TRBV11-2 | CASSLDLGTANEQFF | TGTGCCAGCAGCTTAGATTTAGGGACAGCTAATGAGCAGTTCTTC
15 | . | TRBD1 | TRBJ2-1 | TRBV6-1 | CASSLGTGGYNEQFF | TGTGCCAGCAGCCTGGGGACAGGGGGCTACAATGAGCAGTTCTTC
12 | . | . | TRBJ1-6 | TRBV2 | CASSGTVSPLHF | TGTGCCAGCAGTGGGACAGTTTCACCCCTCCACTTT
15 | . | . | TRBJ1-1 | TRBV6-1 | CASSVARSRRTEAFF | TGTGCCAGCAGTGTTGCACGTAGTAGGAGGACTGAAGCTTTCTTT
14 | . | . | TRBJ1-5 | TRBV30 | CAWSALNSNQPQHF | TGTGCCTGGAGTGCACTAAATAGCAATCAGCCCCAGCATTTT
14 | . | . | TRBJ2-6 | TRBV7-9 | CASSLGAGANVLTF | TGTGCCAGCAGCTTAGGGGCTGGGGCCAACGTCCTGACTTTC
9 | . | . | TRBJ1-1 | TRBV20-1 | CSPGTQAFF | TGCAGTCCCGGAACACAGGCTTTCTTT
18 | . | . | TRBJ1-5 | TRBV2 | CASSDRPGRDSLNQPQHF | TGTGCCAGCAGTGACCGGCCGGGGAGGGACTCGTTAAATCAGCCCCAGCATTTT
14 | . | . | TRBJ2-5 | TRBV9 | CASTRDGGFETQYF | TGTGCCAGCACCCGGGACGGAGGGTTCGAGACCCAGTACTTC
13 | few | TRBD1 | TRBJ1-1 | TRBV10-3 | CAMRQGEDTEAFF | TGTGCCATGAGACAGGGTGAGGACACTGAAGCTTTCTTT
15 | . | . | TRBJ2-6 | TRBV6-6 | CASSYAGGGANVLTF | TGTGCCAGCAGTTACGCGGGCGGTGGGGCCAACGTCCTGACTTTC
17 | . | TRBD1 | TRBJ1-2 | TRBV5-5 | CASSAMTGGPSIGGYTF | TGTGCCAGCAGCGCAATGACAGGGGGCCCCTCTATTGGGGGCTACACCTTC
12 | medium-sized | . | TRBJ1-3 | TRBV30 | CAWRLAGNTIYF | TGTGCCTGGAGGTTAGCCGGAAACACCATATATTTT
16 | . | . | TRBJ2-3 | TRBV15 | CATRGGPAGAADTQYF | TGTGCCACCAGAGGGGGTCCGGCGGGGGCGGCAGATACGCAGTATTTT
17 | . | TRBD2 | TRBJ2-7 | TRBV7-6 | CASSFIEGKGRGDEQYF | TGTGCCAGCAGCTTTATAGAGGGAAAAGGTCGGGGGGACGAGCAGTACTTC
17 | . | . | TRBJ2-7 | TRBV30 | CAWSIARVRGFAVEQYF | TGTGCCTGGAGTATAGCGCGCGTTCGGGGATTTGCGGTGGAGCAGTACTTC
15 | once | . | TRBJ1-5 | TRBV7-2 | CASSSGGGNNQPQHF | TGTGCCAGCAGCTCGGGGGGGGGCAACAATCAGCCCCAGCATTTT
13 | . | . | TRBJ1-5 | TRBV11-1 | CASSLDFGQPQHF | TGTGCCAGCAGCTTAGATTTCGGTCAGCCCCAGCATTTT
15 | once | . | TRBJ2-2 | TRBV4-1 | CASSQPPGFLGELFF | TGCGCCAGCAGCCAACCCCCGGGGTTTCTCGGGGAGCTGTTTTTT
15 | . | TRBD2 | TRBJ2-7 | TRBV14 | CASSPPGLAGVEQYF | TGTGCCAGCAGCCCCCCCGGCCTAGCGGGGGTCGAGCAGTACTTC
13 | few | . | TRBJ2-5 | TRBV7-9 | CASSLTIPETQYF | TGTGCCAGCAGCTTAACGATTCCAGAGACCCAGTACTTC
12 | few | . | TRBJ1-1 | TRBV6-6 | CASSSGMTEAFF | TGTGCCAGCAGTTCCGGGATGACTGAAGCTTTCTTT
14 | large | TRBD2 | TRBJ2-1 | TRBV9 | CASSELATYNEQFF | TGTGCCAGCAGCGAACTAGCGACTTACAATGAGCAGTTCTTC
16 | few | TRBD1 | TRBJ2-5 | TRBV5-1 | CASSEDRGIDAETQYF | TGCGCCAGCAGCGAGGACAGGGGAATTGACGCAGAGACCCAGTACTTC
13 | few | TRBD1 | TRBJ1-2 | TRBV7-2 | CASIPGTGDGYTF | TGTGCCAGCATCCCCGGGACAGGGGACGGCTACACCTTC
18 | . | . | TRBJ1-5 | TRBV21-1 | CASNHRGRSAYSNQPQHF | TGTGCCAGCAACCACAGGGGGCGGTCTGCTTATAGCAATCAGCCCCAGCATTTT
14 | . | . | TRBJ1-2 | TRBV11-2 | CASSLAREGYGYTF | TGTGCCAGCAGCTTAGCAAGGGAGGGCTATGGCTACACCTTC
17 | . | . | TRBJ1-1 | TRBV4-1 | CASSQAGDSLGNTEAFF | TGCGCCAGCAGCCAAGCTGGAGACAGCCTGGGGAACACTGAAGCTTTCTTT
18 | . | . | TRBJ2-1 | TRBV5-8 | CASSGMTLHTILSHEQFF | TGTGCCAGCAGCGGCATGACCCTTCACACGATACTATCCCATGAGCAGTTCTTC
14 | . | . | TRBJ1-5 | TRBV2 | CASSEAGRVQPQHF | TGTGCCAGCAGTGAAGCAGGGCGGGTCCAGCCCCAGCATTTT
13 | . | . | TRBJ1-1 | TRBV2 | CASSVSQNTEAFF | TGTGCCAGCAGTGTCAGTCAGAACACTGAAGCTTTCTTT
14 | . | . | TRBJ1-6 | TRBV7-3 | CASSLGGGDAPLHF | TGTGCCAGCAGCTTAGGGGGTGGTGACGCACCCCTCCACTTT
12 | . | . | TRBJ2-7 | TRBV7-9 | CASSWGSDEQYF | TGTGCCAGCAGCTGGGGGAGCGACGAGCAGTACTTC
14 | . | TRBD1 | TRBJ1-1 | TRBV13 | CASSLKQGIIEAFF | TGTGCCAGCAGCTTAAAACAGGGGATCATTGAAGCTTTCTTT
13 | . | . | TRBJ2-2 | TRBV7-3 | CASKPGPTGELFF | TGTGCCAGCAAGCCGGGCCCTACCGGGGAGCTGTTTTTT